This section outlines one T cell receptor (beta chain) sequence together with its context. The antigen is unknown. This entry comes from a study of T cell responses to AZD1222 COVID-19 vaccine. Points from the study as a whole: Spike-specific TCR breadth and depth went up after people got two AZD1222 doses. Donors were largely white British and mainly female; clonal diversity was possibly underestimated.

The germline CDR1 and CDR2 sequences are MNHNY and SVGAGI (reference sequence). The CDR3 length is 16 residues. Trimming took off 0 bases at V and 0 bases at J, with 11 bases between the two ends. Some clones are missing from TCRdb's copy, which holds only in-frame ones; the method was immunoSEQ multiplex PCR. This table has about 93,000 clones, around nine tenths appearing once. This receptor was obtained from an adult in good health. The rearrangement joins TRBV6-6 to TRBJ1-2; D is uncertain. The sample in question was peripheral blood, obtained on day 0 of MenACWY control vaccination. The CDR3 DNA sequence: TGTGCCAGCAGTTACTCGAACCCGCCGACTAACTATGGCTACACCTTC. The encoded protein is CASSYSNPPTNYGYTF.